This passage covers 14 T cell receptor beta chains from one sample sequenced in a study of regulatory T cells in long-lasting Graves disease. Researchers made TCR beta libraries by using iRepertoire HTBI primers and running Arm-PCR on CDR3 regions. MiXCR, run by TCRdb on the multiplex PCR reads, gives a single entry per CDR3 protein. The profile shows around 450,000 distinct CDR3 sequences, around a fifth of them singletons. Time point: persistent/refractory GD, antithyroid drugs over 5 years with positive TRAb. From PBMCs, RNA was extracted and then used to make the TCR library. The sample in question was peripheral blood mononuclear cells (PBMCs), obtained when the disease was refractory, from a patient treated with antithyroid drugs. The source is a female donor with Graves disease.

J is TRBJ1-4 and V is TRBV7-9; possible D gene TRBD1, 6 bases. Trimming took off 8 bases at V and 4 bases at J, with 17 bases between the two ends. This CDR3 has 15 amino acids. Germline values: CDR1 SEHNR, CDR2 FQNEAQ (reference sequence). This CDR3 is CASDHQGNHNEKLFF. The DNA of the CDR3 is TGTGCCAGCGATCATCAGGGGAACCATAATGAAAAACTGTTTTTT.

The chain has TRBV28 and TRBJ2-3, with 8 bases matching TRBD2. Germline lookup yields CDR1 MDHEN and CDR2 SYDVKM. The CDR3 is made up of 15 amino acids. With 5 bases clipped from V and 10 bases from J, the junction kept 14 bases outside the gene matches. The CDR3 nucleotides are TGTGCCAGCAGTCCGGGGGGGGGCTCGGTGAGGGCGCAGTATTTT. This sequence encodes CASSPGGGSVRAQYF.

This clonotype has ten or more counts. This rearrangement joins TRBV19 to TRBJ1-1; TRBD1 might be the D (6 bases). Trimming stripped 4 bases from V and 3 bases from J, with 12 bases between. CDR1 and CDR2 (germline): LNHDA, SQIVND (reference sequence). The CDR3 loop spans 14 amino acids. DNA for the CDR3: TGTGCCAGTAGTAAGATACAGGGAGACACTGAAGCTTTCTTT. This gives the protein CASSKIQGDTEAFF.

This clonotype was found a few times. The gene calls are TRBV6-1 and TRBJ1-2; D is ambiguous. Germline CDR1 reads MNHNS; CDR2 reads SASEGT. V gave up 6 bases and J gave up 5 bases, with 16 bases separating them. The CDR3 is 14 residues long. The chain's CDR3 is CASSFGPRTYGYTF. For the CDR3, the DNA is TGTGCCAGCAGCTTTGGACCTAGAACATATGGCTACACCTTC.

The chain uses TRBV29-1 and TRBJ2-7; no clear D. Germline CDR1 and CDR2: SQVTM and ANQGSEA. This CDR3 spans 14 amino acids. Between the trimmed V and J ends, which lost 1 base and 6 bases, there was a span of 16 bases. DNA of the CDR3: TGCAGCGTTGAAGCCCACAGCGAGACGAGCGAGCAGTACTTC. Translated, it gives CSVEAHSETSEQYF.

The J gene is TRBJ1-2, the V gene TRBV14; D call uncertain. Trimming removed 3 bases at V and 6 bases at J, with 14 bases between. The CDR3 contains 14 residues. Germline lookup yields CDR1 SGHDN and CDR2 FVKESK. As DNA, the CDR3 is TGTGCCAGCAGCCAGAACGGTGCCCTCAATGGCTACACCTTC. This codes for CASSQNGALNGYTF.

This clonotype was seen repeatedly, ten times or more. The V and J genes are TRBV28 and TRBJ2-7, with 9 nucleotides matching TRBD2. This CDR3 region has 13 residues. V lost 5 bases to trimming and J lost 5 bases; unmatched junction nucleotides: 4. Germline CDR1 and CDR2: MDHEN and SYDVKM. DNA for the CDR3: TGTGCCAGCAGTAGTGGACTAGCGAACGAGCAGTACTTC. Amino acids: CASSSGLANEQYF. The whole variable domain, filled in from reference TRBV28 and TRBJ2-7, reads DVKVTQSSRYLVKRTGEKVFLECVQDMDHENMFWYRQDPGLGLRLIYFSYDVKMKEKGDIPEGYSVSREKKERFSLILESASTNQTSMYLCASSSGLANEQYFGPGTRLTVT.

A few counts support this clonotype. The chain links TRBV28 to TRBJ1-6; D not resolved. The CDR3 spans 16 residues. V was trimmed by 6 bases and J by 7 bases, leaving 19 bases between them. Germline assignment: CDR1 MDHEN and CDR2 SYDVKM. CDR3 residues: CASSRRGGSRNSPLHF. The CDR3 nucleotides read TGTGCCAGCAGCCGCCGAGGTGGCTCTCGGAATTCACCCCTCCACTTT.

This clonotype came up many times. The chain joins TRBV7-8 to TRBJ2-7; 10 nucleotides agree with TRBD2. The germline V gene encodes CDR1 SGHVS and CDR2 FQNEAQ. J was trimmed by 2 bases and V by 0 bases; bases with no gene match: 1. The CDR3 extends over 15 amino acids. CDR3 sequence (DNA): TGTGCCAGCAGCTTAGCTAGCGGGGGGCCCTACGAGCAGTACTTC. Translating gives CASSLASGGPYEQYF.

The chain combines TRBV7-2 with TRBJ2-7, with TRBD2 matching over 12 bases. This CDR3 is 15 amino acids long. The V and J ends lost 3 bases and 5 bases, in that order; junction bases with no gene match: 5. Germline assignment: CDR1 SGHTA and CDR2 FQGNSA. This CDR3 reads CASSLRLAGVDEQYF. Written as DNA, the CDR3 is TGTGCCAGCAGCTTGAGACTAGCGGGAGTCGACGAGCAGTACTTC.

This clonotype showed up many times. The chain carries TRBV6-5 and TRBJ1-5; 8 positions agree with TRBD1. V gave up 3 bases and J gave up 4 bases; unmatched junction bases: 8. Germline V lookup: CDR1 MNHEY, CDR2 SVGAGI. This CDR3 comprises 16 residues. CDR3 sequence: CASSYYGQGRNQPQHF. DNA for the CDR3: TGTGCCAGCAGTTATTACGGACAGGGCCGAAATCAGCCCCAGCATTTT.

The sample holds many counts of this clonotype. This chain links TRBV6-1 with TRBJ2-7, with TRBD2 as a possible D gene (6 bases). The CDR3 length is 15 residues. Per germline, CDR1 MNHNS and CDR2 SASEGT. Trimming pared 8 bases from V and 6 bases from J, leaving 23 bases between. The DNA of the CDR3 is TGTGCCAGCGCCAAGGGGTCGAGCGGGTCTGCCGAGCAGTACTTC. Protein product: CASAKGSSGSAEQYF.

This clonotype was detected ten times or more. The rearrangement joins TRBV30 to TRBJ1-2, with D unclear. The CDR3 loop spans 12 amino acids. Germline V CDR1 and CDR2: GTSNPN, SVGIG (reference sequence). V was pared by 5 bases and J by 2 bases, with 9 bases between. The CDR3: CAWGRLNYGYTF. The CDR3 coding sequence is TGTGCCTGGGGCAGACTGAACTATGGCTACACCTTC.

This clonotype was counted many times. J is TRBJ1-4 and V is TRBV15; unclear D gene. V was clipped by 3 bases and J by 6 bases, with 8 bases between them. This CDR3 has 13 residues. Germline V gene sequence: CDR1 LNHNV, CDR2 YYDKDF (reference sequence). CDR3: CATSRDPHEKLFF. CDR3 in DNA: TGTGCCACCAGCAGGGACCCCCATGAAAAACTGTTTTTT.